These 8 T cell receptor beta chains originate from one sample sequenced in a study of blood T cell repertoires in COVID-19. Only in-frame clones appear in the TCRdb table, and some are missing; sequencing was by immunoSEQ multiplex PCR. Here the sample spans 270,000 or so clones, around nine tenths being singletons. Source material: peripheral blood. These receptors all come from a man between 40 and 49 years old with active or convalescent COVID-19.

The chain uses TRBV6-5 and TRBJ2-1, with 13 bases fitting TRBD2. The CDR3 sequence is 16 residues long. From germline, CDR1 is MNHEY and CDR2 SVGAGI. V trimming: 4 bases; J trimming: 8 bases; junction bases outside the gene matches: 8. This CDR3 is CASSSRTSGGWDEQFF. CDR3 nucleotides: TGTGCCAGCAGTTCGAGGACTAGCGGGGGTTGGGATGAGCAGTTCTTC.

The chain carries TRBV27 and TRBJ2-3; no clear D. Deletions cut 4 bases from V and 4 bases from J, with 12 bases between. The CDR3 loop spans 14 amino acids. Germline values: CDR1 MNHEY, CDR2 SMNVEV (reference sequence). CDR3 loop: CASSSPGYADTQYF. The CDR3 region has the DNA TGTGCCAGCAGTTCACCGGGTTACGCAGATACGCAGTATTTT.

The V call is TRBV21-1, the J call TRBJ2-3; the table's D call, TRBD1, was not checked against the DNA. TRBV21-1 is assigned pseudogene status. CDR3 length: 17 residues. In DNA form, the CDR3 reads TGTGCCAGCAGTTCCCGGACAGGGGGAGGTAGCACAGATACGCAGTATTTT. Amino acids: CASSSRTGGGSTDTQYF.

The CDR3, as DNA: TGTGCCAGCAGCGTAGGAGTTTCCTACAATGAGCAGTTCTTC. Protein product: CASSVGVSYNEQFF. The chain carries TRBV9 and TRBJ2-1; D call uncertain. This CDR3 spans 14 amino acids. The V end was cut by 0 bases, the J end by 1 base, with 5 bases between. Germline loops: CDR1 SGDLS, CDR2 YYNGEE.

The V and J genes are TRBV19 and TRBJ2-1; 9 nucleotides match TRBD2. The ends lost 10 bases at V and 2 bases at J; junction bases unmatched: 18. There are 18 residues in the CDR3. CDR1 and CDR2 from the germline V gene are LNHDA and SQIVND (reference sequence). The CDR3 sequence is CATVAPGTSILTYNEQFF. The CDR3 nucleotides read TGTGCCACTGTCGCTCCCGGGACTAGCATTCTCACCTACAATGAGCAGTTCTTC.

The chain combines TRBV27 with TRBJ2-2, with D maybe TRBD1 (6 bases). CDR1 and CDR2 (germline): MNHEY, SMNVEV (reference sequence). The CDR3 extends over 17 amino acids. The V end lost 4 bases, the J end lost 6 bases, and 21 bases lay between the germline ends. As DNA, the CDR3 is TGTGCCAGCAGTTCCGACCGATATACAGGGCGGGCCGGGGAGCTGTTTTTT. It yields the protein CASSSDRYTGRAGELFF.

The V gene is TRBV6-6, the J gene TRBJ1-2; D is perhaps TRBD1 (5 bases). Deletions cut 6 bases from V and 4 bases from J, with 18 bases between. Germline assignment: CDR1 MNHNY and CDR2 SVGAGI (reference sequence). The CDR3 totals 15 residues. The CDR3 DNA sequence: TGTGCCAGCAGATTCGGGGGAGGGGCGGGCTATGGCTACACCTTC. Its protein is CASRFGGGAGYGYTF.

This chain connects TRBV30 to TRBJ2-5, with D tentatively TRBD1 (5 bases). The ends were cut back, 0 bases at V and 3 bases at J, with 11 bases in the middle. Germline V gene lookup returns CDR1 GTSNPN and CDR2 SVGIG (reference sequence). The CDR3 length is 14 residues. CDR3 in DNA: TGTGCCTGGAGTGTATTAGGGGCCGAAGAGACCCAGTACTTC. Its translation: CAWSVLGAEETQYF.